The present entry profiles one T cell receptor (beta chain) with its context. Antigen unknown. This may stem from a read error, because a much larger clone lies one nucleotide away. These data originate in a study of breast tumors, draining lymph nodes, adjacent tissues. The CDR3 has 17 amino acids. Germline CDR1 and CDR2: SGHNT and YYREEE (reference sequence). The V end lost 3 bases, the J end lost 1 base, and 16 bases lay between the germline ends. TCRdb processed the multiplex PCR reads anew with MiXCR; each CDR3 protein has one entry. This sample has 180,000 or so distinct CDR3 sequences, with over 25% found just once. Study observations and caveats: Most tumor T cells seemingly derive from lymph node, then expand in tumor. Tumor repertoires ranked between lymph nodes and nontumor tissue in diversity, with V and J gene preferences. Luminal-like breast cancer showed significantly higher tumor–nontumor repertoire similarity than basal-like. Tumor T cell lymph node origin was a supported hypothesis, not proven.

Samples came from axillary lymph nodes draining the breast cancer. The origin of this receptor is a female donor with breast cancer. Some clones in this sample may be carry-over from other donors' samples. The chain combines TRBV5-4 with TRBJ2-2; D remains ambiguous. What was sequenced was axillary lymph node tissue. CDR3 in DNA: TGTGCCAGCAGCTCGGGCCCCAGCTGGGGGAACACCGGGGAGCTGTTTTTT. Amino acid sequence: CASSSGPSWGNTGELFF.